The 17 T cell receptor beta chains below all came from one sample that was sequenced in a study of CD8 T cells in ankylosing spondylitis (dated by TCRdb to about 2017). Library creation used 5' RACE. Reads for this sample came from an Illumina HiSeq 2500. Using fastp trimming at Q25 and MiXCR clonotype assembly, TCRdb reanalyzed the public sequencing data and kept in-frame beta chains. Each entry merges the rows of one CDR3 protein and shows their most common DNA and genes. Counted in this sample were about 160,000 distinct CDR3 sequences; approximately 10% of them appeared once. The ten most abundant clones make up roughly 16% of the sample. Material for sequencing was blood, either unsorted or a sorted T cell fraction (not recorded which). These receptors were collected from a female donor with ankylosing spondylitis or in good health (not recorded which).

This clonotype was recorded many times. This chain uses TRBV12-3 or TRBV12-4 with TRBJ2-3; 10 bases line up with TRBD2. CDR3 length: 17 amino acids. The J segment lost 3 bases and the V segment lost 2 bases, leaving 8 bases of the junction unmatched. This CDR3 reads CASSLRGAGGFTDTQYF. CDR3 nucleotides: TGTGCCAGCAGTTTACGTGGAGCGGGAGGGTTTACAGATACGCAGTATTTT.

This clonotype has a handful of counts. The V gene is TRBV7-9, the J gene TRBJ2-7; D is unresolved. CDR1 and CDR2 from the germline V gene are SEHNR and FQNEAQ (reference sequence). CDR3 size: 13 residues. V was shortened by 5 bases and J by 3 bases, with 11 bases between the two germline ends. The chain's CDR3 is CASSPLWNYEQYF. CDR3 coding DNA: TGTGCCAGCAGCCCCCTCTGGAACTACGAGCAGTACTTC.

The rearrangement joins TRBV7-9 to TRBJ1-1, with D perhaps matching TRBD1 (5 bases). V was shortened by 4 bases and J by 7 bases, with 10 bases between the two germline ends. Germline V gene data show CDR1 as SEHNR and CDR2 as FQNEAQ (reference sequence). The CDR3 consists of 12 residues. The CDR3 here is CASSSQGNEAFF. The CDR3 DNA follows: TGTGCCAGCAGCTCGCAGGGAAATGAAGCTTTCTTT.

The gene calls are TRBV5-4 and TRBJ2-1, with D possibly being TRBD2 (5 bases). V lost 4 bases, J lost 5 bases, and 7 bases lay in between. Germline assignment: CDR1 SGHNT and CDR2 YYREEE (reference sequence). There are 12 residues in the CDR3. The CDR3: CASSDGDNEQFF. The CDR3 nucleotides read TGTGCCAGCAGCGACGGGGACAATGAGCAGTTCTTC. Full variable domain (outside the CDR3, taken from reference TRBV5-4 and TRBJ2-1): ETGVTQSPTHLIKTRGQQVTLRCSSQSGHNTVSWYQQALGQGPQFIFQYYREEENGRGNFPPRFSGLQFPNYSSELNVNALELDDSALYLCASSDGDNEQFFGPGTRLTVL.

This clonotype turned up a few times. This sequence joins TRBV7-6 and TRBJ1-1, with D possibly being TRBD1 (5 bases). V was trimmed by 11 bases and J by 6 bases, leaving 25 bases between them. CDR3 length: 15 residues. In germline, CDR1 is SGHVS, CDR2 FNYEAQ. The CDR3 reads CAVKDPGTLSAEAFF. CDR3 DNA: TGTGCCGTAAAAGACCCCGGGACCTTAAGTGCTGAAGCTTTCTTT.

The CDR3: CASSYSVGGSEQYF. The CDR3 DNA sequence: TGTGCCAGCAGTTACTCAGTCGGGGGGAGCGAGCAGTACTTC. The V and J genes are TRBV6-5 and TRBJ2-7; the match to TRBD2 covers 7 bases. The germline V gene has CDR1 MNHEY and CDR2 SVGAGI. Unmatched junction bases numbered 5, after V lost 0 bases and J lost 6 bases. The CDR3 spans 14 residues.

This clonotype was seen many times. V gene TRBV6-1 combines with J gene TRBJ2-6; TRBD2 matches 12 bases. Per germline, CDR1 MNHNS and CDR2 SASEGT. This CDR3 is 18 amino acids long. V shed 6 bases, J shed 3 bases, and the junction held 9 bases outside the gene matches. The CDR3 protein is CASSDPSGRAFGANVLTF. The CDR3 DNA follows: TGTGCCAGCAGCGACCCTAGCGGGAGGGCCTTTGGGGCCAACGTCCTGACTTTC.

The chain combines TRBV7-9 with TRBJ2-3; 10 bases align to TRBD2. Germline V gene data show CDR1 as SEHNR and CDR2 as FQNEAQ (reference sequence). J was trimmed by 3 bases and V by 5 bases; bases with no gene match: 8. CDR3 length equals 16 residues. CDR3 sequence reads: CASSPGTSELTDTQYF. The CDR3 nucleotides are TGTGCCAGCAGCCCCGGGACTAGCGAATTGACAGATACGCAGTATTTT.

There are many counts of this clonotype. The rearrangement joins TRBV20-1 to TRBJ1-2; no reliable D call. CDR1 is DFQATT, CDR2 SNEGSKA, per germline (reference sequence). This CDR3 has 15 residues. V was cut by 5 bases and J by 8 bases, with 24 bases left in between. In DNA form, the CDR3 reads TGCAGTGCTGGATTCCCGGAGCCAGGCAAAGGGGGCTACACCTTC. This translates into CSAGFPEPGKGGYTF.

This clonotype showed up many times. The chain couples TRBV6-2 or TRBV6-3 to TRBJ2-7, with 9 bases that match TRBD1. The CDR3 has 12 residues. Trimming took 8 bases from V and 4 from J; bases not matched to a gene: 3. From germline, CDR1 is MNHEY and CDR2 SVGEGT. The CDR3 region is CASGTGSYEQYF. The CDR3 bases are TGTGCCAGCGGGACAGGGTCATACGAGCAGTACTTC.

The genes are TRBV19 and TRBJ1-5, with 7 nucleotides matching TRBD1. The CDR3 is 15 amino acids. J lost 5 bases, V lost 6 bases, and 10 bases had no gene match. CDR1 LNHDA and CDR2 SQIVND come from the germline V gene (reference sequence). The CDR3 nucleotides read TGTGCCAGTAGCCAAGAGGGGGCGTCGTATCAGCCCCAGCATTTT. As protein: CASSQEGASYQPQHF. The full variable domain, its missing parts supplied by reference TRBV19 and TRBJ1-5, is DGGITQSPKYLFRKEGQNVTLSCEQNLNHDAMYWYRQDPGQGLRLIYYSQIVNDFQKGDIAEGYSVSREKKESFPLTVTSAQKNPTAFYLCASSQEGASYQPQHFGDGTRLSIL.

The V and J genes are TRBV5-5 and TRBJ2-7; TRBD1 aligns across 8 bases. The length of the CDR3 is 14 residues. The junction had 3 bases not matched to a gene; V was cut back by 1 base and J by 3 bases. Germline CDR1 and CDR2: SGHKS and YYEKEE (reference sequence). The CDR3 protein is CASSLPGTGYEQYF. The DNA of the CDR3 is TGTGCCAGCAGCTTGCCTGGGACAGGCTACGAGCAGTACTTC.

The chain employs TRBV15 and TRBJ1-4, with no clear D. V was clipped by 6 bases and J by 7 bases, with 9 bases between them. The CDR3 totals 12 residues. Germline V gene lookup returns CDR1 LNHNV and CDR2 YYDKDF (reference sequence). The CDR3 coding sequence is TGTGCCACCAGAGGGCTCAGTGAAAAACTGTTTTTT. This translates into CATRGLSEKLFF.

By share, this clonotype ranks as medium-sized. The genes are TRBV7-2 and TRBJ2-7, with TRBD1 matching 8 bases. The CDR3 spans 14 residues. V lost 0 bases to trimming and J lost 4 bases; unmatched junction nucleotides: 2. Per germline, CDR1 SGHTA and CDR2 FQGNSA. CDR3: CASSLATGEYEQYF. As DNA, the CDR3 is TGTGCCAGCAGCTTAGCGACAGGGGAGTACGAGCAGTACTTC. Combining the CDR3 with reference TRBV7-2 and TRBJ2-7 gives the whole variable domain GAGVSQSPSNKVTEKGKDVELRCDPISGHTALYWYRQSLGQGLEFLIYFQGNSAPDKSGLPSDRFSAERTGGSVSTLTIQRTQQEDSAVYLCASSLATGEYEQYFGPGTRLTVT.

The rearrangement joins TRBV27 to TRBJ2-1, with a tentative D call TRBD2 (5 bases). V was cut by 6 bases and J by 3 bases, with 27 bases left in between. The CDR3 is 19 amino acids. Germline V lookup: CDR1 MNHEY, CDR2 SMNVEV (reference sequence). The chain's CDR3 is CASSTAPLASGDDYNEQFF. Here the CDR3 DNA reads TGTGCCAGCAGCACCGCCCCGTTAGCGTCGGGTGACGACTACAATGAGCAGTTCTTC.

This clonotype was observed many times. The V call is TRBV24-1, the J call TRBJ1-5, with D unclear. Germline V gene lookup returns CDR1 KGHDR and CDR2 SFDVKD. The CDR3 is 15 residues long. Trimming cost V 3 bases and J 0 bases, with 8 bases left between them. The CDR3 DNA sequence: TGTGCCACCAGTGATAAAAGGGATAGCAATCAGCCCCAGCATTTT. Amino acids: CATSDKRDSNQPQHF.

In its sample, this clonotype was seen many times. The chain combines TRBV6-1 with TRBJ2-1; 9 bases line up with TRBD2. Germline V lookup: CDR1 MNHNS, CDR2 SASEGT. The CDR3 sequence is 15 residues long. J lost 8 bases, V lost 6 bases, and 11 bases had no gene match. The CDR3 DNA reads as TGTGCCAGCAGAGCCACGGGTAGCGGGAGTGATGAGCAGTTCTTC. Amino acid sequence: CASRATGSGSDEQFF.